This T cell receptor (beta chain) was documented in a study of cytomegalovirus exposure and HLA in healthy donors. Study-wide context: There were approximately 80 million unique TCRs (from HLA-typed donors) in an early data release. General observations from the study: Per published accounts, TCR beta sequences correctly predicted the HLA-A and HLA-B alleles of most subjects. Sequencing likely generated an artifact that appeared as a cluster of highly shared sequence variants. Later analysis showed most CMV-associated TCR beta chains appearing HLA-restricted.

A remark on this clone: Its antigen is not identified.

Primers for the PCR totalled 60 Vbeta and 13 Jbeta. Using immunoSEQ multiplex PCR, the repertoire was profiled, and TCRdb retains in-frame clones only, with some absent. The sample carries 100,000 to 150,000 clones, 55% to 75% recorded once. Per germline, CDR1 SGHNT and CDR2 YYREEE (reference sequence). This CDR3 spans 17 amino acids. V shed 0 bases, J shed 8 bases, and the junction held 12 bases outside the gene matches. The clonotype comes from a human donor in good health. The V and J genes are TRBV5-4 and TRBJ2-1, with 9 bases aligning to TRBD1. Sequencing was done on a sample of PBMCs. CDR3 amino acids: CASSLDLGTGFRDEQFF. The CDR3 DNA reads TGTGCCAGCAGCTTGGATTTAGGGACAGGGTTCCGGGATGAGCAGTTCTTC.